The sequence of this T cell receptor (beta chain) was determined in a study of blood T cells in healthy people across ages. General study results and limits: CMV status of donors was not determined, possibly confounding expanded clonotype changes.

The CDR3 spans 14 residues. CDR1 is SNHLY, CDR2 FYNNEI, per germline. The trim removed 10 bases at V and 1 base at J, leaving 9 bases unmatched. About this clonotype itself: Its matching antigen is unknown.

A second PCR of roughly 7 to 11 cycles used a sample-barcoded 5' primer and a J-beta primer mix. TCRdb re-derived calls from the 5' RACE reads in MiXCR, one entry per CDR3 protein. The sample includes just under 900,000 distinct CDR3 sequences, more than 25% of them seen just once. Source material: blood. The rearrangement uses TRBV2 and TRBJ2-7; 8 nucleotides agree with TRBD2. This clonotype was sampled from a woman over 75 in good health. CDR3 region: CATESGRVSYEQYF. The CDR3 DNA sequence: TGTGCCACCGAAAGCGGGAGAGTTTCCTACGAGCAGTACTTC.